This is a list of T cell receptor beta chains from one sample in a study of T cell repertoires in cytomegalovirus infection. No antigens are known for them. TCRdb re-derived calls from the reads in MiXCR, one entry per CDR3 protein. The sample holds a few hundred thousand distinct CDR3 sequences; over 35% are singletons and the top ten take 48%. The sequenced sample was cultured PBMCs, obtained from culture after CMV antigen stimulation. These receptors were collected from a human donor in good health (CMV status not recorded). Some clones in this sample may be carry-over from other donors' samples. The CDR3 runs from the conserved cysteine through the conserved F or W. D genes are given only for firm matches. Not every row has a clone size; where given, it reads once, few, many or a size class.

clone_size j_call d_call v_call cdr3_nt cdr3_aa
- TRBJ2-7 TRBD1 TRBV19 TGTGCCAGTACTGCGGTCGGGGACAGCGCAACGAACCCGGGCGAGCAGTACTTC CASTAVGDSATNPGEQYF
- TRBJ2-1 TRBD1 TRBV28 TGTGCCAGCAGAATGGGACAGGGGCACAATGAGCAGTTCTTC CASRMGQGHNEQFF
- TRBJ1-2 TRBD1 TRBV2 TGTGCCAGCAGTGAGGGACAGGACTATGGCTACACCTTC CASSEGQDYGYTF
- TRBJ1-5 TRBD1 TRBV3-1 TGTGCAGCCGGGAGGGGGACAGGACAGCCCCAGCATTTT CAAGRGTGQPQHF
many TRBJ2-1 TRBD1 TRBV7-2 TGTGCCAGCAGCTTAGGACAGGGTAATGAGCAGTTCTTC CASSLGQGNEQFF
- TRBJ1-4 - TRBV4-1 TGCGCCAGCAGCCTTCAGGGGTCGGCTGAAAAACTGTTTTTT CASSLQGSAEKLFF
- TRBJ2-3 - TRBV28 TGTGCCAGCAGCACAACTCTCAGACTAGAGAACACAGATACGCAGTATTTT CASSTTLRLENTDTQYF
- TRBJ1-5 - TRBV19 TGTGCCAGTAATACCTGGGGACGCAGCAATCAGCCCCAGCATTTT CASNTWGRSNQPQHF
- TRBJ2-5 TRBD2 TRBV7-2 TGTGCCAGCAGCCCCCGCGGGGGGGTAGACCAGACCCAGTACTTC CASSPRGGVDQTQYF
- TRBJ1-2 - TRBV7-4 TGTGCCAGCAGCGGCCAGGCTAACTATGGCTACACCTTC CASSGQANYGYTF
- TRBJ2-7 TRBD1 TRBV28 TGTGCCAGCAGTTCCTCCGGGACAGGGGTATACGAGCAGTACTTC CASSSSGTGVYEQYF